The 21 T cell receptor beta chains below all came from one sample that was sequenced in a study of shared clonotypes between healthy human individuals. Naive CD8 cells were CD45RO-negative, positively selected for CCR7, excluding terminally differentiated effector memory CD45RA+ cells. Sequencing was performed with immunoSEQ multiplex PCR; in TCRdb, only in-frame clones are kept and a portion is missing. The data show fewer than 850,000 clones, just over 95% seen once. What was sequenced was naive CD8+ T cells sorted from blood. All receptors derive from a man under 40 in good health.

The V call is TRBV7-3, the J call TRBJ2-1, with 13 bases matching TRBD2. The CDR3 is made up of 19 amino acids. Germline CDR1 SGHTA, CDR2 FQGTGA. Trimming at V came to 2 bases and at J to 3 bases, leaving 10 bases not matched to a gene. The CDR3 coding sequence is TGTGCCAGCAGCTTATCTCCGGGACTAGCGGGACCCATCTACAATGAGCAGTTCTTC. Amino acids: CASSLSPGLAGPIYNEQFF.

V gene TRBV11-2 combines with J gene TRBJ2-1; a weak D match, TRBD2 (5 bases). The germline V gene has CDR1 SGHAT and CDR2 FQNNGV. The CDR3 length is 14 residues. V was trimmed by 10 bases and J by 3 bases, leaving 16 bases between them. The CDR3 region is CATEGSSYYNEQFF. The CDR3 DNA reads TGTGCCACAGAGGGCTCTTCGTACTACAATGAGCAGTTCTTC. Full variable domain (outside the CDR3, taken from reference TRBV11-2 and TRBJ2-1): EAGVAQSPRYKIIEKRQSVAFWCNPISGHATLYWYQQILGQGPKLLIQFQNNGVVDDSQLPKDRFSAERLKGVDSTLKIQPAKLEDSAVYLCATEGSSYYNEQFFGPGTRLTVL.

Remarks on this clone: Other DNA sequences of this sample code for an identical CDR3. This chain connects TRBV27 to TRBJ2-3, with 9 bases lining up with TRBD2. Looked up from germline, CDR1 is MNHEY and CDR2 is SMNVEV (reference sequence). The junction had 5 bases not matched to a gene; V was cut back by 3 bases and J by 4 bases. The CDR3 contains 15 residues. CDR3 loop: CASSLRLAGADTQYF. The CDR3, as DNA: TGTGCCAGCAGTTTGAGATTAGCGGGAGCAGATACGCAGTATTTT.

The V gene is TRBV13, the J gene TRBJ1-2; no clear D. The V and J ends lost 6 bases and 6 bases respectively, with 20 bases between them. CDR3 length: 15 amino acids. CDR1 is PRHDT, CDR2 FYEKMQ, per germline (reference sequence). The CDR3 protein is CASREEVRFGDGYTF. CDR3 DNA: TGTGCCAGCAGAGAGGAGGTCCGGTTCGGGGATGGCTACACCTTC.

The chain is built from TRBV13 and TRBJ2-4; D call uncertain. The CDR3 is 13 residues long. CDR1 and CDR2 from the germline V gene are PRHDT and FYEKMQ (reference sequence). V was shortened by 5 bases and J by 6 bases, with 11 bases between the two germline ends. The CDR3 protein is CASSMTGRNIQYF. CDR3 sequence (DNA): TGTGCCAGCAGCATGACTGGTCGAAACATTCAGTACTTC.

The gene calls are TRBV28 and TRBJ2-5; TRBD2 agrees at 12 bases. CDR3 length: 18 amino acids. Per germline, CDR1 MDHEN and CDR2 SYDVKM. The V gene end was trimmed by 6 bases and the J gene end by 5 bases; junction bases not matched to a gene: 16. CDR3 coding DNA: TGTGCCAGCAGAACTCTGACTAGCGGGAGCTCTTTTACGGAGACCCAGTACTTC. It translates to CASRTLTSGSSFTETQYF.

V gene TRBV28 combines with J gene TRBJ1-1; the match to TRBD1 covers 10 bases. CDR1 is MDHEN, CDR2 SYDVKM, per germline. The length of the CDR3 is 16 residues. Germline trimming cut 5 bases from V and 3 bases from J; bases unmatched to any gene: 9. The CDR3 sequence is CASSLGTGDGDTEAFF. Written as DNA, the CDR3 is TGTGCCAGCAGTCTCGGGACAGGGGATGGGGACACTGAAGCTTTCTTT.

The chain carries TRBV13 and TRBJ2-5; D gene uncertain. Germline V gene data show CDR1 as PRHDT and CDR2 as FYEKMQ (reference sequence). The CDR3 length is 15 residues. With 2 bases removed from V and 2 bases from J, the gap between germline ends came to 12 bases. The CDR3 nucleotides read TGTGCCAGCAGCTTACCTAGTGTAGAGCAAGAGACCCAGTACTTC. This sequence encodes CASSLPSVEQETQYF.

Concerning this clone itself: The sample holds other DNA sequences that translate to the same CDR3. CDR3 amino acids: CASSVGQGNTEAFF. CDR3 bases: TGTGCCAGCAGCGTGGGACAGGGGAACACTGAAGCTTTCTTT. The chain couples TRBV9 to TRBJ1-1, with 9 bases matching TRBD1. Germline trimming cut 2 bases from V and 1 base from J; bases unmatched to any gene: 0. Germline-derived CDR1 and CDR2 are SGDLS and YYNGEE. The CDR3 length is 14 residues. The full variable domain, in which reference TRBV9 and TRBJ1-1 provide the parts outside the CDR3, is DSGVTQTPKHLITATGQRVTLRCSPRSGDLSVYWYQQSLDQGLQFLIQYYNGEERAKGNILERFSAQQFPDLHSELNLSSLELGDSALYFCASSVGQGNTEAFFGQGTRLTVV.

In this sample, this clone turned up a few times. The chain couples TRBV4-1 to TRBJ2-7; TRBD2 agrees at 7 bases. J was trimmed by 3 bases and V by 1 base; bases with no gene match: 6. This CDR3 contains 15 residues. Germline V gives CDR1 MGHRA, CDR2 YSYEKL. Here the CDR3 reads CASSQVAGADYEQYF. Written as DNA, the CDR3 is TGCGCCAGCAGCCAAGTCGCGGGAGCGGACTACGAGCAGTACTTC.

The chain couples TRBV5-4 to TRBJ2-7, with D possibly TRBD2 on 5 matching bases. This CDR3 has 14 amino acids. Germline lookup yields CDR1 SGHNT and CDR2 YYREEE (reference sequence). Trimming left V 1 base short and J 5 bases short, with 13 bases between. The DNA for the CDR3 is TGTGCCAGCAGCTTGTCTTTCGGGATCGACGAGCAGTACTTC. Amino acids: CASSLSFGIDEQYF. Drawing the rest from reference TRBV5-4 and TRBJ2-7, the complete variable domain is ETGVTQSPTHLIKTRGQQVTLRCSSQSGHNTVSWYQQALGQGPQFIFQYYREEENGRGNFPPRFSGLQFPNYSSELNVNALELDDSALYLCASSLSFGIDEQYFGPGTRLTVT.

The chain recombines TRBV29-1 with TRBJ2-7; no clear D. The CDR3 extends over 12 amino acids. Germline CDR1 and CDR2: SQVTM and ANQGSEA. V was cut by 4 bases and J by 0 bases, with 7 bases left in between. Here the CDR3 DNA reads TGCAGCGTTGTCGCCACCTCCTACGAGCAGTACTTC. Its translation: CSVVATSYEQYF.

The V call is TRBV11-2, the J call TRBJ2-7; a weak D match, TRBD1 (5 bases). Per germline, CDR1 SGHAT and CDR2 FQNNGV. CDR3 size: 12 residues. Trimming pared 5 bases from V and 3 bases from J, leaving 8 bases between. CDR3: CASSPGFYEQYF. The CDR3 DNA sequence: TGTGCCAGCAGCCCAGGGTTCTACGAGCAGTACTTC.

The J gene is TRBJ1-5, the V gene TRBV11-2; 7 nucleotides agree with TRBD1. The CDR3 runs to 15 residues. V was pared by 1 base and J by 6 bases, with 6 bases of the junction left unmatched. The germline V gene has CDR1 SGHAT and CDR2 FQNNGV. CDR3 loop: CASSLGRGYLQPQHF. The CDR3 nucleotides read TGTGCCAGCAGCTTAGGCAGGGGGTACCTTCAGCCCCAGCATTTT.

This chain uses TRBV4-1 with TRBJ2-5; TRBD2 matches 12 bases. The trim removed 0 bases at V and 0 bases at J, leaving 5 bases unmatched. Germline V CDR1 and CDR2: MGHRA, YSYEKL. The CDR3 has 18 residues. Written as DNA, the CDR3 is TGCGCCAGCAGCCAAGATCGAAGACTAGCGGGAGACCAAGAGACCCAGTACTTC. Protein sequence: CASSQDRRLAGDQETQYF.

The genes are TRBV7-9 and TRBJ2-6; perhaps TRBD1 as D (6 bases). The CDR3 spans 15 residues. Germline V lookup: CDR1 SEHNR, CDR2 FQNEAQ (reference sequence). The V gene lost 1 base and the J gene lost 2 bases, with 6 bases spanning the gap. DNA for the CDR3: TGTGCCAGCAGCTTAGGGACAGCTGGGGCCAACGTCCTGACTTTC. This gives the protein CASSLGTAGANVLTF. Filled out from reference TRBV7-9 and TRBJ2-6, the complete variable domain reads DTGVSQNPRHKITKRGQNVTFRCDPISEHNRLYWYRQTLGQGPEFLTYFQNEAQLEKSRLLSDRFSAERPKGSFSTLEIQRTEQGDSAMYLCASSLGTAGANVLTFGAGSRLTVL.

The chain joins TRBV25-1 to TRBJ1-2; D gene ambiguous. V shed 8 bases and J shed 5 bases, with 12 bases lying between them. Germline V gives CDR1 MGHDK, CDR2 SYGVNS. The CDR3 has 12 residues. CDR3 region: CASRAAVYGYTF. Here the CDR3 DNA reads TGTGCCAGCCGAGCCGCAGTTTATGGCTACACCTTC.

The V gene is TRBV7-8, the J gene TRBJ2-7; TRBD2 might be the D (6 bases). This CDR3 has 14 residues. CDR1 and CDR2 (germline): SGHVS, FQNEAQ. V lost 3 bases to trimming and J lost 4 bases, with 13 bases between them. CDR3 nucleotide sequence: TGTGCCAGCAGCTTGGGGCCTAGCGAATACGAGCAGTACTTC. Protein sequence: CASSLGPSEYEQYF.

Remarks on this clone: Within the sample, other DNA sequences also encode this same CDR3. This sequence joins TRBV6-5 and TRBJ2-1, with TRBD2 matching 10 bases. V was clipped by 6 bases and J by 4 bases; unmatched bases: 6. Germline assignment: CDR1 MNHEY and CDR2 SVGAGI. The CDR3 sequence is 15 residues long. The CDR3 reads CASRAGTSAYNEQFF. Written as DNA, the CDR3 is TGTGCCAGCAGGGCCGGGACTAGCGCGTACAATGAGCAGTTCTTC.

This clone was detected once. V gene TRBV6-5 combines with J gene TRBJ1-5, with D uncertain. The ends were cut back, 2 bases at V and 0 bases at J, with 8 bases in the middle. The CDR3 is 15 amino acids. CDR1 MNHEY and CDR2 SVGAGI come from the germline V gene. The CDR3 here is CASSYRRYSNQPQHF. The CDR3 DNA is TGTGCCAGCAGTTACCGCCGGTATAGCAATCAGCCCCAGCATTTT.

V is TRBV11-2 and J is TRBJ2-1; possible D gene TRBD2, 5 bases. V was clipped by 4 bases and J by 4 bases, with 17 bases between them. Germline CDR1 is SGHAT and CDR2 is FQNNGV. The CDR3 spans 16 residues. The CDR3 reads CASSSSPEGDYNEQFF. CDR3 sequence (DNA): TGTGCCAGCAGCTCCTCCCCAGAGGGAGATTACAATGAGCAGTTCTTC. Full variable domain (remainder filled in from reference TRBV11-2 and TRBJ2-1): EAGVAQSPRYKIIEKRQSVAFWCNPISGHATLYWYQQILGQGPKLLIQFQNNGVVDDSQLPKDRFSAERLKGVDSTLKIQPAKLEDSAVYLCASSSSPEGDYNEQFFGPGTRLTVL.